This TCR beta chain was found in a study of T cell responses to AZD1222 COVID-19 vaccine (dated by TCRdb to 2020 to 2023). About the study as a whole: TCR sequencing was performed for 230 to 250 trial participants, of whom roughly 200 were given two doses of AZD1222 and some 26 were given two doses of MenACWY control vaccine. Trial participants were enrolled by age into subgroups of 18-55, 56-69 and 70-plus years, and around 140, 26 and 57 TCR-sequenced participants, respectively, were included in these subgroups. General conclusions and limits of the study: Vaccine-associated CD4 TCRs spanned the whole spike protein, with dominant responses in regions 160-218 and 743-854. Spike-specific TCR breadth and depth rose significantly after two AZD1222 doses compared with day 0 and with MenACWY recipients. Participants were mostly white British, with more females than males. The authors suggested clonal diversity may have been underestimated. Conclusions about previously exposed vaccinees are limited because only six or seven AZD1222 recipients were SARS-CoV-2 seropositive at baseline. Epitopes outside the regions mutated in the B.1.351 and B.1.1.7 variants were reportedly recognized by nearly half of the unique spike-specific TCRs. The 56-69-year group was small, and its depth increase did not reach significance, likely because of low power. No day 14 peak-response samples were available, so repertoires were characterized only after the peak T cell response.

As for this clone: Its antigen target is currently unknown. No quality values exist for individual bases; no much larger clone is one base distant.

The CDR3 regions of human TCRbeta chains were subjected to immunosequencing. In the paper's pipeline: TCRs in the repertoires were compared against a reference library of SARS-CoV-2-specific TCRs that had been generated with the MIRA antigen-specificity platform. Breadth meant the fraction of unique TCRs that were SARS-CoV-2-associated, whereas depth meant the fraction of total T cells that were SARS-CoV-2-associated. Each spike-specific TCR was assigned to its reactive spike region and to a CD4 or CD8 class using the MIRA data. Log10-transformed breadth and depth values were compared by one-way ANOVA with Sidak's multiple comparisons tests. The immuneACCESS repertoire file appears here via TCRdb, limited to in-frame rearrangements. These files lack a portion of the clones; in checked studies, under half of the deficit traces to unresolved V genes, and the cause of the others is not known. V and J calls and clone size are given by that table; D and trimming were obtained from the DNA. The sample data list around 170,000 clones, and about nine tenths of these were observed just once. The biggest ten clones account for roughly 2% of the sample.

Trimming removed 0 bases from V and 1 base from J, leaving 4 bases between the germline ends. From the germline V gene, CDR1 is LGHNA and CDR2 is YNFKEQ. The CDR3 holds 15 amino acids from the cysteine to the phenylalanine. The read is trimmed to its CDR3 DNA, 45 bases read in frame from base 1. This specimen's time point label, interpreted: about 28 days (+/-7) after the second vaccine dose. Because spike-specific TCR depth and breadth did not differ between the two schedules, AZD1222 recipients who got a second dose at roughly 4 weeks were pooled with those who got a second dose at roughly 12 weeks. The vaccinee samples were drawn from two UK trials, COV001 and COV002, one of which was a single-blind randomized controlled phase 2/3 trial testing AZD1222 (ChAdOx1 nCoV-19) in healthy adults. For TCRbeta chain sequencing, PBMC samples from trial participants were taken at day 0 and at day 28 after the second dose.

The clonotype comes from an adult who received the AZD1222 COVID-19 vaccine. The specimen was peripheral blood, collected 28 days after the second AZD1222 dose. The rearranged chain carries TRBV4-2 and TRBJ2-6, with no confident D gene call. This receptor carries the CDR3 CASSQDVSGANVLTF. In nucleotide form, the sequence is TGTGCCAGCAGCCAAGATGTTTCTGGGGCCAACGTCCTGACTTTC.